Listed here is a single T cell receptor beta chain. This entry comes from a study of blood T cell repertoires in COVID-19. As for the study in general: The samples span acute and convalescent COVID-19 from the United States, Italy and Spain. From T cells, B-cell-depleted T cells, or PBMCs came the material, which was cDNA or gDNA.

TCRdb's table, derived via immunoSEQ multiplex PCR, lists solely in-frame clones and lacks some. The sample yields around 300,000 clones, around 92% seen once. The cohort comprised adults aged about 18 to 89 years residing in about two dozen US areas. V was pared by 7 bases and J by 0 bases, with 8 bases of the junction left unmatched. CDR1 and CDR2 from the germline V gene are LNHNV and YYDKDF (reference sequence). CDR3 size: 15 residues. The sample comprised PBMCs or T cells enriched from blood (not recorded which). V gene TRBV15 combines with J gene TRBJ2-5; 7 bases fit TRBD1. This TCR derives from a woman in her twenties or thirties who had recovered from COVID-19. The CDR3 DNA reads as TGTGCCACCACAAGAGACAGGGTTTACCAAGAGACCCAGTACTTC. It translates to CATTRDRVYQETQYF.